Listed below are T cell receptor beta chains from one sample, sequenced in a study of blood T cell repertoires in COVID-19. The table came from immunoSEQ multiplex PCR; TCRdb's copy has only in-frame clones and leaves some out. This table has about 300,000 clones, about 90% appearing once. The sequenced sample was PBMCs or T cells enriched from blood (not recorded which). The source of these receptors is a woman in her fifties or sixties who had been exposed to COVID-19. CDR3s include the opening cysteine and the closing phenylalanine or tryptophan. The D gene is left open where the match is weak.

J | D | V | DNA | CDR3
TRBJ2-6 | NA | TRBV6-5 | TGTGCCAGCAGTTACGAGATCTCTGGGGCCAACGTCCTGACTTTC | CASSYEISGANVLTF
TRBJ1-5 | TRBD1 | TRBV28 | TGTGCCAGCAACCCGACACCGGGACAGAATAGCAATCAGCCCCAGCATTTT | CASNPTPGQNSNQPQHF
TRBJ2-7 | NA | TRBV4-2 | TGTGCCAGCAGCCAAGGGGGCAGCTCGTTGCACGAGCAGTACTTC | CASSQGGSSLHEQYF
TRBJ2-3 | TRBD1 | TRBV2 | TGTGCCAGCAGCACCGGGACAGGGGGCGCAGATACGCAGTATTTT | CASSTGTGGADTQYF
TRBJ2-5 | TRBD2 | TRBV3-1/TRBV3-2 | TGTGCCAGCAGCCAAGATTCAAGGGTACTAGCGGGGACTGAGACCCAGTACTTC | CASSQDSRVLAGTETQYF
TRBJ1-1 | TRBD1 | TRBV27 | TGTGCCAGCAGCCCCCAACAGGGGGAAGCTTTCTTT | CASSPQQGEAFF
TRBJ1-1 | TRBD1 | TRBV28 | TGTGCCAGCAGTTTCCTGACGCGTAAGGGGGCGGGTACTGAAGCTTTCTTT | CASSFLTRKGAGTEAFF
TRBJ2-7 | TRBD1 | TRBV5-5 | TGTGCCAGCAGCTTGTCGGGACAGGGGGTCTACGAGCAGTACTTC | CASSLSGQGVYEQYF
TRBJ2-3 | TRBD2 | TRBV10-3 | TGTGCCATCAGCGAAGGTGAGCGGGGGGCTCCAATTCGCACAGATACGCAGTATTTT | CAISEGERGAPIRTDTQYF
TRBJ2-4 | NA | TRBV11-1 | TGTGCCAGCAGCTTAGACACCCAGGCCGCCAAAAACATTCAGTACTTC | CASSLDTQAAKNIQYF